The 12 T cell receptor beta chains below all came from one sample that was sequenced in a study of blood T cell repertoires in COVID-19. Data came from immunoSEQ multiplex PCR; TCRdb stores just in-frame clones and leaves some out. This sample has approximately 300,000 clones, with almost 90% found just once. Sequences were obtained from PBMCs or T cells enriched from blood (not recorded which). The receptors derive from a woman in her late teens or twenties with acute COVID-19.

This sequence joins TRBV12-3 or TRBV12-4 and TRBJ1-2; no firm D call. The CDR3 sequence is 13 residues long. V lost 1 base and J 5 bases, leaving 8 bases between the germline ends. The CDR3 DNA sequence: TGTGCCAGCAGTTTAGTGGGAGCGTATGGCTACACCTTC. This codes for CASSLVGAYGYTF.

This chain joins TRBV6-5 and TRBJ2-2; weak D call: TRBD1 (6 bases). V shed 8 bases and J shed 2 bases, with 15 bases lying between them. Germline lookup yields CDR1 MNHEY and CDR2 SVGAGI. The CDR3 has 15 residues. This chain's CDR3 is CASHPGTLNTGELFF. In nucleotides, the CDR3 is TGTGCCAGCCACCCCGGGACACTAAACACCGGGGAGCTGTTTTTT.

The J gene is TRBJ1-1, the V gene TRBV11-2; D unclear. The V gene's germline CDR1 is SGHAT and CDR2 FQNNGV. The length of the CDR3 is 11 residues. Trimming shortened V by 6 bases and J by 5 bases, and 7 bases separated the two germline ends. The CDR3 loop reads CASRISTEAFF. CDR3 sequence (DNA): TGTGCCAGCAGAATTTCTACTGAAGCTTTCTTT.

The chain joins TRBV19 to TRBJ1-5, with D unclear. Germline CDR1 is LNHDA and CDR2 is SQIVND (reference sequence). This CDR3 is 14 amino acids long. V gave up 6 bases and J gave up 5 bases, with 14 bases separating them. CDR3 in DNA: TGTGCCAGTAGCCTGGAGGGAGTGGATCAGCCCCAGCATTTT. Translation: CASSLEGVDQPQHF.

The chain employs TRBV5-4 and TRBJ2-7; 8 positions match TRBD1. Germline trimming cut 6 bases from V and 5 bases from J; bases unmatched to any gene: 7. CDR3 length: 13 residues. CDR1 and CDR2 from the germline V gene are SGHNT and YYREEE (reference sequence). Here the CDR3 reads CASTISGGDEQYF. CDR3 nucleotide sequence: TGTGCCAGCACCATTTCAGGGGGCGACGAGCAGTACTTC.

The chain combines TRBV28 with TRBJ1-2; D remains unclear. V was clipped by 4 bases and J by 4 bases, with 16 bases between them. CDR1 MDHEN and CDR2 SYDVKM come from the germline V gene. CDR3 length equals 15 residues. The DNA of the CDR3 is TGTGCCAGCAGTTACCTTCCTGGCTCACCCTATGGCTACACCTTC. It encodes CASSYLPGSPYGYTF.

This clone was found once. Here the CDR3 DNA reads TGCGCCAGCAGCTTTAGTGCGGGAGGGCCATTCCACGAGCAGTACTTC. It is translated as CASSFSAGGPFHEQYF. The V and J genes are TRBV5-1 and TRBJ2-7; 9 bases agree with TRBD2. The V gene end was trimmed by 2 bases and the J gene end by 5 bases; junction bases not matched to a gene: 11. The CDR3 covers 16 residues. Germline V gives CDR1 SGHRS, CDR2 YFSETQ.

The chain combines TRBV5-6 with TRBJ2-1; TRBD2 matches 9 bases. CDR3 size: 14 residues. V lost 6 bases to trimming and J lost 9 bases; unmatched junction nucleotides: 10. Per the germline V gene, CDR1 is SGHDT and CDR2 is YYEEEE. The CDR3 protein is CASILAGEGAEQFF. In DNA, the CDR3 is TGTGCCAGCATTTTAGCGGGAGAAGGAGCTGAGCAGTTCTTC. The full variable domain, with the rest looked up from reference TRBV5-6 and TRBJ2-1, is DAGVTQSPTHLIKTRGQQVTLRCSPKSGHDTVSWYQQALGQGPQFIFQYYEEEERQRGNFPDRFSGHQFPNYSSELNVNALLLGDSALYLCASILAGEGAEQFFGPGTRLTVL.

V gene TRBV3-1 (or the pseudogene TRBV3-2) combines with J gene TRBJ1-1; D remains unclear. Deletions cut 4 bases from V and 3 bases from J, with 9 bases between. This CDR3 has 13 amino acids. Per the germline V gene, CDR1 is LGHDT and CDR2 is YNNKEL (reference sequence). The CDR3 reads CASSRSGYTEAFF. The CDR3, as DNA: TGTGCCAGCAGCCGGTCGGGGTACACTGAAGCTTTCTTT.

The count of this clone is one. V is TRBV7-6 and J is TRBJ1-2, with 7 bases aligning to TRBD1. CDR1 and CDR2 (germline): SGHVS, FNYEAQ. The ends lost 5 bases at V and 0 bases at J; junction bases unmatched: 9. The CDR3 length is 16 residues. The CDR3 bases are TGTGCCAGCAGCCCCGGGACAGTGTCGTCTAACTATGGCTACACCTTC. Protein product: CASSPGTVSSNYGYTF.

This chain links TRBV7-3 with TRBJ2-3; maybe TRBD1 (5 bases). CDR1 and CDR2 (germline): SGHTA, FQGTGA. The CDR3 has 18 residues. The V end lost 2 bases, the J end lost 6 bases, and 24 bases lay between the germline ends. The CDR3 protein is CASSLGVKGQGALDTQYF. The CDR3 DNA is TGTGCCAGCAGCTTAGGGGTCAAGGGGCAGGGCGCTTTGGATACGCAGTATTTT.

Details on this clone: Other DNA sequences in the same sample also yield this CDR3. This chain's CDR3 is CASSPVGYGYTF. The CDR3 nucleotides read TGTGCCAGCTCACCAGTCGGCTATGGCTACACCTTC. V is TRBV18 and J is TRBJ1-2; D not resolved. Trimming removed 2 bases at V and 4 bases at J, with 5 bases between. Germline CDR1 KGHSH, CDR2 LQKENI. The CDR3 has 12 residues.